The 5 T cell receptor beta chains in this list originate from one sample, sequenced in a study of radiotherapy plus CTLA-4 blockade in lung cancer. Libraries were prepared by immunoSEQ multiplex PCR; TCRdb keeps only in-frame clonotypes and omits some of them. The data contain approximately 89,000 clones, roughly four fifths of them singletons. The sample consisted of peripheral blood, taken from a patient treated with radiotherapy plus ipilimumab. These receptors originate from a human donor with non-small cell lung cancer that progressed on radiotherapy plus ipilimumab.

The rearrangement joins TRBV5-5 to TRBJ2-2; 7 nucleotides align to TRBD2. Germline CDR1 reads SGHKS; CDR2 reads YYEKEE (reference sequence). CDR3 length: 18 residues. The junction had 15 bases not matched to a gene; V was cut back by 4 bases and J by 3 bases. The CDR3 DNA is TGTGCCAGCAGCCTGGGGATCGAGCGGGGTCGGGACACCGGGGAGCTGTTTTTT. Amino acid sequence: CASSLGIERGRDTGELFF.

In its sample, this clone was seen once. CDR3 sequence (DNA): TGTGCCAGCCACGAGTTACAGGCCGAGCCCCAGCATTTT. Translation: CASHELQAEPQHF. This chain links TRBV2 with TRBJ1-5; D is perhaps TRBD1 (5 bases). This CDR3 has 13 amino acids. CDR1 is SNHLY, CDR2 FYNNEI, per germline. V lost 8 bases to trimming and J lost 8 bases, with 16 bases between them.

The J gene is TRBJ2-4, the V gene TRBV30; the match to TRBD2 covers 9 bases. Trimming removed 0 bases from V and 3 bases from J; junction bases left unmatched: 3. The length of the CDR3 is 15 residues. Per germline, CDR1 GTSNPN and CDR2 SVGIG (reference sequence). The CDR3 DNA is TGTGCCTGGAGTGTCCCTAGCGGGAACAAAAACATTCAGTACTTC. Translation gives CAWSVPSGNKNIQYF.

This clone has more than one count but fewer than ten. The CDR3 protein is CASSLQGQGATEAFF. Here the CDR3 DNA reads TGCGCCAGCAGCTTGCAGGGACAGGGGGCCACTGAAGCTTTCTTT. The chain combines TRBV5-1 with TRBJ1-1; 12 bases fit TRBD1. In germline, CDR1 is SGHRS, CDR2 YFSETQ. This CDR3 comprises 15 residues. V shed 1 base and J 4 bases; nucleotides not matched to a gene: 2.

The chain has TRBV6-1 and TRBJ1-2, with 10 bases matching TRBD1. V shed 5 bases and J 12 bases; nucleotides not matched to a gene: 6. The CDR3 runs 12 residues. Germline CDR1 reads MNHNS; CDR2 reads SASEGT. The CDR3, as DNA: TGTGCCAGCAGTAGGGGACAGGGGTGGAACACCTTC. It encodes CASSRGQGWNTF.